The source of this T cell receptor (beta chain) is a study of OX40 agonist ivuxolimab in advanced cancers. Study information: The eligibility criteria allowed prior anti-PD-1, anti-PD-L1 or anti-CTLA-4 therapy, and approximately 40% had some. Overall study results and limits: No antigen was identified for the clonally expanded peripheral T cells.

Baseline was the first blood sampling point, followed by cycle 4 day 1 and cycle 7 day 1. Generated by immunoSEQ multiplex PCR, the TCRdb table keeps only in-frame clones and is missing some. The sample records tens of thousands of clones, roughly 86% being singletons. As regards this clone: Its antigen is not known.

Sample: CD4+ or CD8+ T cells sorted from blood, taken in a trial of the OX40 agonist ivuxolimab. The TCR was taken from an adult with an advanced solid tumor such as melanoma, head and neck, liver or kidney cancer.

The CDR3 nucleotides are TGCAGCGTTGGTCGGACAGGGGGCAACACAGATACGCAGTATTTT. It encodes CSVGRTGGNTDTQYF. The chain employs TRBV29-1 and TRBJ2-3, with 11 positions matching TRBD1. CDR3 length equals 15 residues. Germline trimming cut 4 bases from V and 2 bases from J; bases unmatched to any gene: 5. CDR1 and CDR2 from the germline V gene are SQVTM and ANQGSEA.